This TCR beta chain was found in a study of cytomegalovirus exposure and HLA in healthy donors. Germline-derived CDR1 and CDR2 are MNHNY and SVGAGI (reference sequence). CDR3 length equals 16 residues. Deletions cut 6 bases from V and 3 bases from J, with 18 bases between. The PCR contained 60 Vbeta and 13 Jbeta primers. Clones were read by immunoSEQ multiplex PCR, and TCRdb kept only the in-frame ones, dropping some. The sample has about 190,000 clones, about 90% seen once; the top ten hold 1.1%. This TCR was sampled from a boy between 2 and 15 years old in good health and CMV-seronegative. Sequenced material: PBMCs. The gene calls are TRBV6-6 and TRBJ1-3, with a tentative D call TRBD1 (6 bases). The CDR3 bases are TGTGCCAGCAGACATCCGGACAGAAAAGGTGGAAACACCATATATTTT. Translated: CASRHPDRKGGNTIYF.